This TCR beta chain was retrieved from a study of CD8 T cells in Susac syndrome (dated by TCRdb to between 2019 and 2020). Concerning the study at large: Whether CD8+ T cell activation and differentiation in Susac syndrome was antigen driven was tested using repertoire sequencing. Study-level results and caveats: The study acknowledged that relatively few individuals were included in the TCR sequencing and HLA analysis.

A word on this clonotype: Its cognate antigen has yet to be identified. Base qualities are not recorded, but no much larger clone differs from it by a single base.

Peripheral blood CD8+ and CD4+ T cells from healthy donors, Susac syndrome patients and multiple sclerosis patients were profiled by high-throughput TCR beta sequencing. Multiple sclerosis controls were treatment-naive patients with stable or active relapsing-remitting disease fulfilling revised McDonald criteria. CD8+ TEMRA cells were enriched by FACS, while bulk CD8+ and CD4+ T cells were purified by magnetic negative isolation. Blood was drawn into EDTA tubes, processed within 24 hours, and PBMCs were isolated by density gradient centrifugation. PBMCs intended for TCR sequencing were cryopreserved in liquid nitrogen and were subsequently thawed in a 37 degrees C water bath. The sorted or isolated CD4+, CD8+ and CD8+ TEMRA cells reached a purity of at least 90%. V loses 5 bases at its end and J loses 3 bases; junction bases beyond the gene matches: 11. The CDR3 spans 16 residues, from the cysteine through the phenylalanine. Of the read, only the CDR3 DNA is kept; its 48 bases are in frame from base 1. The germline V gene sets CDR1 to SGHTA and CDR2 to FQGTGA.

RNA was extracted using the RNeasy kit, and roughly 0.5 to 1 ug of the RNA was reverse transcribed with random hexamers. TCR beta CDR3 regions were amplified with the immunoSEQ multiplex PCR assay covering 54 Vbeta and 13 Jbeta segments. PCR amplification bias was corrected by using a synthetic template baseline for primer optimization and computational correction. In the source study's methods: Reads were annotated to V, D and J genes according to IMGT and were analyzed with immunoSEQ Analyzer, with only productive sequences retained. To calculate clonality, Shannon entropy was normalized by log2 of the number of productive unique sequences and then subtracted from one. For each patient and control, public and private clones were evaluated within the 100 most prevalent clones. A clone was defined as Susac-specific if it was absent from the healthy and MS cohorts, from about 1,100 published viral clones and from other ImmuneACCESS disease sequences. The public sequencing data were trimmed at Q25 with fastp and processed into clonotypes with MiXCR by TCRdb, which kept only in-frame beta chains. One record per CDR3 amino acid sequence lists the most common genes and DNA. The authors' filters were not applied to this entry. In all, the sample holds a few hundred thousand distinct CDR3 sequences, and nearly 97% of those were seen once. The ten top clones hold 0.085% to 0.095% of the sample.

The sequenced material came from CD4+ T cells from PBMCs. The chain joins TRBV7-3 to TRBJ2-3; a stretch of 7 junction bases matches TRBD1. The clonotype originates from a human donor with multiple sclerosis. CDR3 protein: CASSLKTGRGTDTQYF. The nucleotide sequence reads as follows: TGTGCCAGCAGCCTAAAGACAGGGAGAGGGACAGATACGCAGTATTTT. Reference TRBV7-3 and TRBJ2-3 genes cover what lies past the CDR3, so the full variable domain is GAGVSQTPSNKVTEKGKYVELRCDPISGHTALYWYRQSLGQGPEFLIYFQGTGAADDSGLPNDRFFAVRPEGSVSTLKIQRTERGDSAVYLCASSLKTGRGTDTQYFGPGTRLTVL.